A selection of T cell receptor beta chains follows, all from one sample in a study of PD-L1 blockade in urothelial cancer. Sequenced by immunoSEQ multiplex PCR; TCRdb stores in-frame clones only, minus some. The data contain 35,000 or so clones, more than 80% of them singletons. The sample here was PBMCs, taken around atezolizumab (anti-PD-L1) treatment. These receptors came from a man aged 35 to 55 with urothelial cancer. Both conserved end residues are part of each CDR3. A D gene is named only where the DNA matches it firmly. A row's size may be missing; if present it is once, few, many or a size class.

TGTGCCAGCACTAATCAGGGGTCCTACGAGCAGTACTTC	CASTNQGSYEQYF	TRBV28	TRBJ2-7	.	.
TGTGCCAGTAGTATAGCTGAGGTGCAGTACTTC	CASSIAEVQYF	TRBV19	TRBJ2-7	.	.
TGTGCCAGCAGTTTGACAGGGGCCAATCAGCCCCAGCATTTT	CASSLTGANQPQHF	TRBV6-1	TRBJ1-5	once	TRBD1
TGTGCCAGCAGTTTAGAAGCCGAAGGTGCAGGGTACGGCTACACCTTC	CASSLEAEGAGYGYTF	TRBV28	TRBJ1-2	.	.
TGTGCCAGTTTGGGACAGGGTGCCTACAATGAGCAGTTCTTC	CASLGQGAYNEQFF	TRBV27	TRBJ2-1	.	TRBD1
TGCGCCAGCAGCTTGGGTAGCGGGGACACCGGGGAGCTGTTTTTT	CASSLGSGDTGELFF	TRBV5-1	TRBJ2-2	.	TRBD2
TGTGCCAGCGCCCAAGGGCAGCGGGAGGTTGACATTCAGTACTTC	CASAQGQREVDIQYF	TRBV19	TRBJ2-4	.	TRBD2
TGTGCCAGCAGCTCCTGGGACAGAGCCTACGAGCAGTACTTC	CASSSWDRAYEQYF	TRBV5-6	TRBJ2-7	.	TRBD1
TGTGCCAGTAGTATAAGGAACCGGGTGAGAGGTGAAGCTTTCTTT	CASSIRNRVRGEAFF	TRBV19	TRBJ1-1	.	.
TGTGCCAGCAGTTTCACCGCCGTACAGGGTAACCACTATGGCTACACCTTC	CASSFTAVQGNHYGYTF	TRBV28	TRBJ1-2	.	.
TGTGCCAGCAGCTCCCAGGTGGGCACCGGGGAGCTGTTTTTT	CASSSQVGTGELFF	TRBV11-2	TRBJ2-2	few	.
TGTGCCACCGCGAAGACAGGCCGCACAGATACGCAGTATTTT	CATAKTGRTDTQYF	TRBV19	TRBJ2-3	once	.
TGCAGTGCTAGGACAAGCTATGGCTACACCTTC	CSARTSYGYTF	TRBV20-1	TRBJ1-2	.	.
TGTGCCAGTAGCTTCAGGGGGTTGCCTGGCTACACCTTC	CASSFRGLPGYTF	TRBV19	TRBJ1-2	once	TRBD1
TGTGCCAGCAGCGATGTCGGAGGGGGCGCCTATGGCTACACCTTC	CASSDVGGGAYGYTF	TRBV28	TRBJ1-2	.	TRBD1
TGTGCCAGCACCACCGCGGGACTTGGGGGGGGTGAGCAGTTCTTC	CASTTAGLGGGEQFF	TRBV28	TRBJ2-1	.	TRBD2
TGTGCCAGCAGTGAAGAGCTCGGCTCCTACAATGAGCAGTTCTTC	CASSEELGSYNEQFF	TRBV6-4	TRBJ2-1	.	.
TGTGCCAGCAGTACAGGACACCTCTATGGCTACACCTTC	CASSTGHLYGYTF	TRBV6-5	TRBJ1-2	.	.
TGCGCCAGCAGCCAGACTCCTGCTGAGCAGTTCTTC	CASSQTPAEQFF	TRBV5-1	TRBJ2-1	.	.
TGTGCCAGCAGTCTGACGGGAACGAACACCGGGGAGCTGTTTTTT	CASSLTGTNTGELFF	TRBV6-4	TRBJ2-2	.	.
TGCGCCAGCAGTGATACAGGGGGAGCTTTTTACAATGAGCAGTTCTTC	CASSDTGGAFYNEQFF	TRBV10-2	TRBJ2-1	.	TRBD1
TGTGCCAGCAGTCCTTGGACTAGCGGGAGTAGCGGGGAGCTGTTTTTT	CASSPWTSGSSGELFF	TRBV7-8	TRBJ2-2	.	TRBD2
TGTGCCAGCAGTGAAGAGTTTAAGAGGTTGTATTTT	CASSEEFKRLYF	TRBV6-1	TRBJ2-3	.	.
TGTGCCAGCAGCACCGCGGCATTCGCCCGGGACTACGAGCAGTACTTC	CASSTAAFARDYEQYF	TRBV9	TRBJ2-7	few	.
TGTGCCAGCCCAGGGCACGAGCAGTACTTC	CASPGHEQYF	TRBV11-3	TRBJ2-7	.	.
TGTGCCAGCAGCGCCGACACATTACAGTTCTCCTCTGGAAACACCATATATTTT	CASSADTLQFSSGNTIYF	TRBV9	TRBJ1-3	.	.
TGCGCCAGCAGCATAGACGGGGGGCGGGGGACCCAGTACTTC	CASSIDGGRGTQYF	TRBV5-1	TRBJ2-5	once	.
TGTGCCTACAGGGCCTCCCTTTGGGACGAGCAGTACTTC	CAYRASLWDEQYF	TRBV30	TRBJ2-7	.	.
TGCGCCAGCGTTGGCTTTAGCACAGATACGCAGTATTTT	CASVGFSTDTQYF	TRBV10-2	TRBJ2-3	.	.
TGTGCCAGCAGCACAGGGTCCGGCACTGAAGCTTTCTTT	CASSTGSGTEAFF	TRBV2	TRBJ1-1	.	.
TGTGCCAGTAGTATCACAGGGGTCAATGAAGCTTTCTTT	CASSITGVNEAFF	TRBV19	TRBJ1-1	.	TRBD1
TGTGCCAGCACCCCACAGGGGAGGACTCAGCCCCAGCATTTT	CASTPQGRTQPQHF	TRBV28	TRBJ1-5	.	TRBD1
TGTGCCAGCATCCTTGAGATAGCGGGAGGGTCTCGCGTGTATTTT	CASILEIAGGSRVYF	TRBV5-5	TRBJ2-3	.	TRBD2
TGTGCCAGGCCCCCCAGGGGCCGGGTTTCCCAGTACTTC	CARPPRGRVSQYF	TRBV11-3	TRBJ2-5	.	.
TGTGCCAGTAGTATCCCCGGGAGTAAAAATGAGCAGTTCTTC	CASSIPGSKNEQFF	TRBV19	TRBJ2-1	.	.
TGCAGCGGTCAACACCAGGTGAACACTGAAGCTTTCTTT	CSGQHQVNTEAFF	TRBV29-1	TRBJ1-1	.	.
TGTGCCGCCCTAAGGGACAGGGGAAGAAACACCATATATTTT	CAALRDRGRNTIYF	TRBV28	TRBJ1-3	few	TRBD1
TGTGCCTGGAGTGTACGGCGGCTAGCGGGAGGGCCCAGCCACGAGCAGTACTTC	CAWSVRRLAGGPSHEQYF	TRBV30	TRBJ2-7	few	TRBD2
TGTGCCAGCAGCCGGGACTTGAATGAAAAACTGTTTTTT	CASSRDLNEKLFF	TRBV2	TRBJ1-4	.	.
TGTGCCAGTAGCCAACTGTGGGCCCAAAGCAATGAGCAGTTCTTC	CASSQLWAQSNEQFF	TRBV19	TRBJ2-1	.	.
TGTGCCAGCAGCCCGAGGGCTAGCGGGGCTTACAATGAGCAGTTCTTC	CASSPRASGAYNEQFF	TRBV7-8	TRBJ2-1	.	TRBD2
TGTGCCTGGAGTATGGACAGGGCGATTAATGAAAAACTGTTTTTT	CAWSMDRAINEKLFF	TRBV30	TRBJ1-4	.	TRBD1
TGCGCCAGCAGCTTAGCCCCGGGATCGTCCTACAATGAGCAGTTCTTC	CASSLAPGSSYNEQFF	TRBV5-1	TRBJ2-1	.	.
TGCGCCAGCAGCTTTCAGGGGGACGTCTACGAGCAGTACTTC	CASSFQGDVYEQYF	TRBV5-1	TRBJ2-7	once	TRBD1
TGTGCCTGGATGATGAGCGGGCCAGGGGGCAACATTCAGTACTTC	CAWMMSGPGGNIQYF	TRBV30	TRBJ2-4	.	TRBD1
TGTGCCAGCAATCGGGGAACTCATCAGCCCCAGCATTTT	CASNRGTHQPQHF	TRBV2	TRBJ1-5	few	.
TGTGCCAGCTCACCATTCGGGGACAGGGGCGCCGGGGCCAACGTCCTGACTTTC	CASSPFGDRGAGANVLTF	TRBV18	TRBJ2-6	.	TRBD1
TGTGCCAGCAGGGCCAGGGGGGGGACAGGGGCCTCCGAGCAGTACTTC	CASRARGGTGASEQYF	TRBV27	TRBJ2-7	.	TRBD1
TGTGCCATCAGTGGACAGGCAACTAATGAAAAACTGTTTTTT	CAISGQATNEKLFF	TRBV10-3	TRBJ1-4	.	.
TGTGCCTGGAGCAGGTACTCGAACACTGAAGCTTTCTTT	CAWSRYSNTEAFF	TRBV30	TRBJ1-1	few	.
TGTGCCAGCAGCCACTATCCTGGAAACACCATATATTTT	CASSHYPGNTIYF	TRBV6-1	TRBJ1-3	.	.
TGTGCCTGGAGGGGTAGGACAGGGAAAATCCAGGTGCAGTACTTC	CAWRGRTGKIQVQYF	TRBV30	TRBJ2-7	.	TRBD1
TGTGCCAGCAGTTTATGGAGGCGGGGCCTCACAGATACGCAGTATTTT	CASSLWRRGLTDTQYF	TRBV28	TRBJ2-3	once	.
TGTGCCAGTAGTATGAGAACTAGGAAGAACAGTGAGCAGTTCTTC	CASSMRTRKNSEQFF	TRBV19	TRBJ2-1	once	.
TGTGCCAGCAGCATAACAGGGGGGGACTACGAGCAGTACTTC	CASSITGGDYEQYF	TRBV7-3	TRBJ2-7	.	.